The present entry profiles one T cell receptor beta chain with its context. The antigen is not known. The data are from a study of T cell responses to AZD1222 COVID-19 vaccine. Assay used: immunoSEQ multiplex PCR; TCRdb lists only in-frame clones, some missing. The sample has about 97,000 clones; 70% to 90% are singletons. Findings and limits, study-wide: At study baseline, merely roughly 6 AZD1222 recipients were seropositive. CD4 TCRs associated with vaccination spanned spike, dominating at 160-218 and 743-854.

The source material was peripheral blood, sampled on day 0 of AZD1222 vaccination. This clonotype was obtained from an adult in good health.

The CDR3 coding sequence is TGTGCCAGCAGTTACTCCTTTGATCCCTCGGAGAGCTCCTATAATTCACCCCTCCACTTT. Its protein is CASSYSFDPSESSYNSPLHF. The V call is TRBV6-2 or TRBV6-3, the J call TRBJ1-6; no clear D. Germline CDR1 and CDR2: MNHEY and SVGEGT. V was shortened by 0 bases and J by 0 bases, with 18 bases between the two germline ends. This CDR3 has 20 residues.